These 18 T cell receptor beta chains were sequenced from one sample in a study of T cells after yellow fever vaccination. Each CDR3 protein gets one entry after TCRdb re-called the 5' RACE reads with MiXCR. The table records hundreds of thousands of distinct CDR3 sequences, about 12% of them present only once. The specimen was PBMCs, collected on the day of the yellow fever booster vaccination. The receptors derive from a man aged 25 to 40 who received the YFV17D yellow fever vaccine.

This clonotype was counted ten times or more. V gene TRBV5-5 combines with J gene TRBJ2-7; the match to TRBD1 covers 7 bases. Germline V gene sequence: CDR1 SGHKS, CDR2 YYEKEE (reference sequence). V gave up 0 bases and J gave up 2 bases; unmatched junction bases: 8. This CDR3 contains 16 residues. The CDR3 region has the DNA TGTGCCAGCAGCTTGGGTCCGACAGGGACGCCCTACGAGCAGTACTTC. The encoded protein is CASSLGPTGTPYEQYF.

The V call is TRBV5-1, the J call TRBJ1-4, with 7 nucleotides matching TRBD1. Germline V lookup: CDR1 SGHRS, CDR2 YFSETQ. The ends lost 4 bases at V and 4 bases at J; junction bases unmatched: 10. The CDR3 extends over 16 amino acids. The CDR3 spells CASSDPRTGDNEKLFF. The CDR3 coding sequence is TGCGCCAGCAGCGACCCCCGGACAGGCGATAATGAAAAACTGTTTTTT.

This clonotype has ten or more counts. The V and J genes are TRBV3-1 and TRBJ2-3, with D hard to call. Looked up from germline, CDR1 is LGHDT and CDR2 is YNNKEL (reference sequence). The CDR3 covers 13 residues. The V and J ends lost 0 bases and 9 bases respectively, with 10 bases between them. The CDR3 is CASSQDGRYTQYF. The CDR3 nucleotides are TGTGCCAGCAGCCAAGATGGAAGGTACACGCAGTATTTT.

This clonotype has a handful of counts. This rearrangement joins TRBV12-3 or TRBV12-4 to TRBJ2-1; 12 nucleotides match TRBD2. After removal of 3 bases from V and 9 bases from J, the junction contained 6 bases not matched to a gene. This CDR3 has 15 residues. Written as DNA, the CDR3 is TGTGCCAGCAGTTTGACCAGGACTAGCGGGATTGAGCAGTTCTTC. Translated, it gives CASSLTRTSGIEQFF.

V and J are TRBV1 and TRBJ2-2. TRBV1 is termed a pseudogene. The CDR3 runs 17 residues. CDR3 region: CTSSHPRGSENTGELFF. Written as DNA, the CDR3 is TGCACCAGCAGCCACCCCCGGGGTAGCGAGAACACCGGGGAGCTGTTTTTT.

This clonotype was observed a handful of times. This chain joins TRBV7-9 and TRBJ2-1, with TRBD2 as a possible D gene (5 bases). The CDR3 covers 14 residues. Germline V CDR1 and CDR2: SEHNR, FQNEAQ (reference sequence). V was clipped by 3 bases and J by 1 base, with 7 bases between them. CDR3 loop: CASSFWESYNEQFF. For the CDR3, the DNA is TGTGCCAGCAGCTTCTGGGAGTCCTACAATGAGCAGTTCTTC.

This chain connects TRBV28 to TRBJ2-7; the match to TRBD2 covers 12 bases. Germline values: CDR1 MDHEN, CDR2 SYDVKM. The V gene end was trimmed by 3 bases and the J gene end by 6 bases; junction bases not matched to a gene: 6. The CDR3 spans 15 residues. CDR3: CASSFVGLAGREQYF. The CDR3 nucleotides read TGTGCCAGCAGTTTTGTTGGACTAGCGGGACGCGAGCAGTACTTC.

This clonotype was seen at least ten times. The genes are TRBV12-3 or TRBV12-4 and TRBJ2-1, with D perhaps assigned TRBD1 or TRBD2 (6 bases each). This CDR3 spans 14 amino acids. The V end lost 6 bases, the J end lost 6 bases, and 15 bases lay between the germline ends. The CDR3, as DNA: TGTGCCAGCAGCCAAATCGGGGGCCCCAATGAGCAGTTCTTC. It encodes CASSQIGGPNEQFF.

There are a few counts of this clonotype. The junction shows a germline mismatch at one end, possibly a read error. The J gene is TRBJ2-5, the V gene TRBV7-7; D call uncertain. The germline gives CDR1 SSHAT, CDR2 FNYEAQ (reference sequence). The CDR3 sequence is 14 residues long. CDR3 amino acids: CASSLLTEEETQYF. In nucleotides, the CDR3 is TGTGCTAGCAGCTTACTAACGGAAGAAGAGACCCAGTACTTC.

This clonotype was counted many times. The V and J genes are TRBV3-1 and TRBJ2-2, with D tentatively TRBD2 (6 bases). The germline V gene encodes CDR1 LGHDT and CDR2 YNNKEL (reference sequence). The CDR3 sequence is 15 residues long. The germline V and J ends were trimmed by 1 base and 1 base, with 7 bases remaining between them. For the CDR3, the DNA is TGTGCCAGCAGCCAAGGCGGGGTGAACACCGGGGAGCTGTTTTTT. This translates into CASSQGGVNTGELFF.

The chain employs TRBV7-9 and TRBJ2-3; possible D gene TRBD1, 5 bases. Germline lookup yields CDR1 SEHNR and CDR2 FQNEAQ (reference sequence). Between the trimmed V and J ends, which lost 7 bases and 0 bases, there was a span of 17 bases. The CDR3 has 16 amino acids. The CDR3 nucleotides are TGTGCCAGCACCCACCCAGGACACCCGAGCACAGATACGCAGTATTTT. This encodes CASTHPGHPSTDTQYF.

This clonotype has a handful of counts. The chain combines TRBV11-1 with TRBJ2-7, with TRBD1 matching 7 bases. Germline values: CDR1 SGHAT, CDR2 FQDESV (reference sequence). The CDR3 runs to 14 residues. V dropped 6 bases and J dropped 1; count of bases not matched to a gene: 6. The CDR3 loop reads CASRTGTESYEQYF. The DNA of the CDR3 is TGTGCCAGCAGAACCGGGACAGAATCCTACGAGCAGTACTTC.

This chain joins TRBV4-2 and TRBJ2-7; D is perhaps TRBD1 or TRBD2 (5 bases each). The CDR3 length is 20 residues. With 2 bases removed from V and 4 bases from J, the gap between germline ends came to 30 bases. Germline loops: CDR1 LGHNA, CDR2 YNFKEQ. This CDR3 reads CASSQLAGTPTVARWYEQYF. The CDR3 coding sequence is TGTGCCAGCAGCCAACTGGCCGGGACGCCAACTGTAGCCCGGTGGTACGAGCAGTACTTC.

V gene TRBV20-1 combines with J gene TRBJ1-6; weak D call: TRBD1 (6 bases). The V end was cut by 6 bases, the J end by 5 bases, with 14 bases between. CDR1 is DFQATT and CDR2 is SNEGSKA in the germline V gene (reference sequence). The CDR3 spans 14 residues. The CDR3 nucleotides are TGCAGTGCCCGGGTCGGGGGCGATAATTCACCCCTCCACTTT. Its protein product is CSARVGGDNSPLHF.

The rearrangement uses TRBV14 and TRBJ1-2, with TRBD1 identical over 8 bases. V dropped 5 bases and J dropped 3; count of bases not matched to a gene: 8. Germline CDR1 and CDR2: SGHDN and FVKESK. This CDR3 is 15 amino acids long. The CDR3, as DNA: TGTGCCAGCAGCTCATGGACAGGGAAAGACTATGGCTACACCTTC. Encoded protein: CASSSWTGKDYGYTF.

This clonotype was seen only a few times. V and J are TRBV9 and TRBJ2-7; no definite D call. This CDR3 spans 13 amino acids. Deletions cut 1 base from V and 6 bases from J, with 11 bases between. In germline, CDR1 is SGDLS, CDR2 YYNGEE. The CDR3 sequence is CASSVNEYGEQYF. The CDR3 nucleotides are TGTGCCAGCAGCGTAAATGAGTATGGCGAGCAGTACTTC.

This clonotype showed up just a few times. The rearrangement joins TRBV20-1 to TRBJ1-1; D is undetermined. V lost 2 bases and J 1 base, leaving 5 bases between the germline ends. The CDR3 is 12 amino acids. Per the germline V gene, CDR1 is DFQATT and CDR2 is SNEGSKA (reference sequence). Here the CDR3 reads CSARQQNTEAFF. Here the CDR3 DNA reads TGCAGTGCTAGACAGCAGAACACTGAAGCTTTCTTT.

The chain recombines TRBV30 with TRBJ2-1; 13 bases are a match to TRBD2. CDR3 size: 15 residues. CDR1 is GTSNPN, CDR2 SVGIG, per germline (reference sequence). V lost 1 base to trimming and J lost 8 bases; unmatched junction nucleotides: 5. The CDR3 DNA follows: TGTGCCTGGAGTGGGACTAGCGGGAGCTCCTATGAGCAGTTCTTC. As protein: CAWSGTSGSSYEQFF. The variable domain in full, completed from reference TRBV30 and TRBJ2-1, reads SQTIHQWPATLVQPVGSPLSLECTVEGTSNPNLYWYRQAAGRGLQLLFYSVGIGQISSEVPQNLSASRPQDRQFILSSKKLLLSDSGFYLCAWSGTSGSSYEQFFGPGTRLTVL.